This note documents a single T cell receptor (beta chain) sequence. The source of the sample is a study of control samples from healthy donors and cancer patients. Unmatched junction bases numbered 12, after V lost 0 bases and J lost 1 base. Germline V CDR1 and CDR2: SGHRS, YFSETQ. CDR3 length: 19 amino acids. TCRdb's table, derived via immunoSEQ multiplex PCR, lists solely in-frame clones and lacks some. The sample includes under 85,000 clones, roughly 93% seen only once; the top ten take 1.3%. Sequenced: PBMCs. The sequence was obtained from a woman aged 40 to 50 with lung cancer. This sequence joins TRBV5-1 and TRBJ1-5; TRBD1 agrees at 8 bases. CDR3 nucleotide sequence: TGCGCCAGCAGCTTGGTACCAGGGGGCGACGGGAGGAGCAATCAGCCCCAGCATTTT. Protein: CASSLVPGGDGRSNQPQHF.